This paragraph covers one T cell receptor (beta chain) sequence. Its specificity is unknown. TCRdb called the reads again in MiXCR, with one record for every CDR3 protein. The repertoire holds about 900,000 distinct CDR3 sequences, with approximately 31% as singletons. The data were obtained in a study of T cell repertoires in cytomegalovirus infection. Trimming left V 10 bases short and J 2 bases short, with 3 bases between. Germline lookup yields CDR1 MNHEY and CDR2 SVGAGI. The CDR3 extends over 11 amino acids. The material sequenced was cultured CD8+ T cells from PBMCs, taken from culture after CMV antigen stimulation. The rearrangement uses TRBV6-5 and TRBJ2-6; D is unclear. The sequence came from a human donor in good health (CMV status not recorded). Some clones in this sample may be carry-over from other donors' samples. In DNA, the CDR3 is TGTGCCACCGCTGGGGCCAACGTCCTGACTTTC. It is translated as CATAGANVLTF.